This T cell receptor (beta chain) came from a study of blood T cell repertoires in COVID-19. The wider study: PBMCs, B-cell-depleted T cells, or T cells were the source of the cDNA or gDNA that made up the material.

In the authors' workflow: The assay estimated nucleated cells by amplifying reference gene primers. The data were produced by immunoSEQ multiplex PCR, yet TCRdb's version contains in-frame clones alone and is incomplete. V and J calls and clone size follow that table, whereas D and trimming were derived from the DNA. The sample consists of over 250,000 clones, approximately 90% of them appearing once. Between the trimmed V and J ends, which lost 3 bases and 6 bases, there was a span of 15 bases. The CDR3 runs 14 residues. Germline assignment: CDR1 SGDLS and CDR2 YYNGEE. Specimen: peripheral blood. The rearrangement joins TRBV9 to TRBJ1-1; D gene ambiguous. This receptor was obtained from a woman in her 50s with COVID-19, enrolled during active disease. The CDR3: CASSATTLVPEAFF. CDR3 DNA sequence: TGTGCCAGCAGCGCTACGACACTCGTCCCTGAAGCTTTCTTT.